This T cell receptor beta chain emerged from a study of blood T cell repertoires in COVID-19. Whole-study context: Among Cohort 3 donors, those recovered had two negative PCRs, clearance, or symptom resolution. COVID-19 samples from acute and convalescent phases originated in the United States, Italy and Spain. Sample material is recorded as cDNA or gDNA derived from T cells, B-cell-depleted T cells, or PBMCs.

Original processing notes: Estimates of nucleated cell counts were drawn from the amplification of reference gene primers. Sequenced by immunoSEQ multiplex PCR; TCRdb stores in-frame clones only, minus some. D and trimming were read from the DNA, whereas the V and J calls and clone size are those reported in that table. The sample includes a few hundred thousand clones, approximately 90% of them seen just once. Worth noting for this clone: The same CDR3 is also encoded by other DNA sequences in this sample.

The trim removed 6 bases at V and 0 bases at J, leaving 0 bases unmatched. The germline V gene encodes CDR1 SGDLS and CDR2 YYNGEE. This CDR3 region has 13 residues. This clonotype originated in a woman aged 60-75 years in a cohort exposed to, infected with or recovered from COVID-19 (not recorded which). The specimen sequenced was PBMCs or T cells enriched from blood (not recorded which). This chain uses TRBV9 with TRBJ2-1, with TRBD2 matching 7 bases. DNA for the CDR3: TGTGCCAGCACTAGCGGCTCCTACAATGAGCAGTTCTTC. Amino acid sequence: CASTSGSYNEQFF. Variable domain in full (rest from reference TRBV9 and TRBJ2-1): DSGVTQTPKHLITATGQRVTLRCSPRSGDLSVYWYQQSLDQGLQFLIQYYNGEERAKGNILERFSAQQFPDLHSELNLSSLELGDSALYFCASTSGSYNEQFFGPGTRLTVL.